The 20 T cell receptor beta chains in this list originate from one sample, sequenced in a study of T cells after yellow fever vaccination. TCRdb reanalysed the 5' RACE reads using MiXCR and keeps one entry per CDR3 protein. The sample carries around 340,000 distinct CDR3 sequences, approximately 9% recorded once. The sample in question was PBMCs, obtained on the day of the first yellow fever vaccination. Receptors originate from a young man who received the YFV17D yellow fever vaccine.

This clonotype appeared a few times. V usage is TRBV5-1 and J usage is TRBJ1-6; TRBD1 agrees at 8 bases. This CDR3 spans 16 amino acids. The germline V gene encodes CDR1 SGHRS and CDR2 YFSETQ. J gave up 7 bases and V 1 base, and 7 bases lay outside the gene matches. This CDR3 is CASSLRGTGSNSPLHF. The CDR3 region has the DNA TGCGCCAGCAGCTTGCGGGGGACAGGTTCAAATTCACCCCTCCACTTT.

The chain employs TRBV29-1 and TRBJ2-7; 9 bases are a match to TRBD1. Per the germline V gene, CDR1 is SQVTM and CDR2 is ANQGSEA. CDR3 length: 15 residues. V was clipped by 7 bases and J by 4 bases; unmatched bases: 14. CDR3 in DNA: TGCAGCGGAGTTGTACCGGGACAGGGAGGGTACGAGCAGTACTTC. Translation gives CSGVVPGQGGYEQYF.

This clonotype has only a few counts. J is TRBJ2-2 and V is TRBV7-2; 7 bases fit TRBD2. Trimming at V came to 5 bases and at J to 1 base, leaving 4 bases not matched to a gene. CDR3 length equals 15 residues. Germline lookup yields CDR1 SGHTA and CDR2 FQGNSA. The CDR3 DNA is TGTGCCAGCAGCCCAATAGCGGGGAACACCGGGGAGCTGTTTTTT. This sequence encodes CASSPIAGNTGELFF. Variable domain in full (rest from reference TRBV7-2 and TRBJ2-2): GAGVSQSPSNKVTEKGKDVELRCDPISGHTALYWYRQSLGQGLEFLIYFQGNSAPDKSGLPSDRFSAERTGGSVSTLTIQRTQQEDSAVYLCASSPIAGNTGELFFGEGSRLTVL.

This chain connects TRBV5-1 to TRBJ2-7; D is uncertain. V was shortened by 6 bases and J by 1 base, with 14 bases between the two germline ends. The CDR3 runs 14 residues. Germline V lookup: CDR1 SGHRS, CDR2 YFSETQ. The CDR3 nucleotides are TGCGCCAGCACTACCATGTCGGGTTCCTACGAGCAGTACTTC. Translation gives CASTTMSGSYEQYF.

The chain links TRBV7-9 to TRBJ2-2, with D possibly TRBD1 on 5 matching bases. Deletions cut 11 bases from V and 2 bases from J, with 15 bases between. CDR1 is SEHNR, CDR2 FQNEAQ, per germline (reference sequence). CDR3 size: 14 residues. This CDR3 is CASKGATNTGELFF. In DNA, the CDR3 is TGTGCCTCAAAAGGGGCAACCAACACCGGGGAGCTGTTTTTT.

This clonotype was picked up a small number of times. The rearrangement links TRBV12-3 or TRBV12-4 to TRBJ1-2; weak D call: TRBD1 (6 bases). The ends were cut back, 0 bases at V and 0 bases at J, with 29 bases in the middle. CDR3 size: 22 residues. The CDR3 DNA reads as TGTGCCAGCAGTTTAGCGCTCGGGGGGGTGGGACAACTGTACCAAGCTAACTATGGCTACACCTTC. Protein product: CASSLALGGVGQLYQANYGYTF.

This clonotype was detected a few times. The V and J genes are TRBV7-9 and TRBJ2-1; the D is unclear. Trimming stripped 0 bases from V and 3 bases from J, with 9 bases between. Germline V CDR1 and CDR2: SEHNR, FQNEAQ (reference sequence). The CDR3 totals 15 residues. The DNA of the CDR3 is TGTGCCAGCAGCTTAGCGGGGTCCAACTACAATGAGCAGTTCTTC. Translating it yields CASSLAGSNYNEQFF.

In DNA form, the CDR3 reads TGTGCCAGCAGGTCTAGCGGGGAGCTGTTTTTT. Its protein product is CASRSSGELFF. The V call is TRBV2, the J call TRBJ2-2; D gene unclear. The V end lost 6 bases, the J end lost 7 bases, and 6 bases lay between the germline ends. This CDR3 has 11 amino acids. CDR1 and CDR2 (germline): SNHLY, FYNNEI.

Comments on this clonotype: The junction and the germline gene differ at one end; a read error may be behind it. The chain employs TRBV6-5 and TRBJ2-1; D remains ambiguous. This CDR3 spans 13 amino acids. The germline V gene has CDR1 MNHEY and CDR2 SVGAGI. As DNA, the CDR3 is TGTGCCAGCAGCTACTTTCGGAACAATGAGCAGTTCTTC. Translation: CASSYFRNNEQFF.

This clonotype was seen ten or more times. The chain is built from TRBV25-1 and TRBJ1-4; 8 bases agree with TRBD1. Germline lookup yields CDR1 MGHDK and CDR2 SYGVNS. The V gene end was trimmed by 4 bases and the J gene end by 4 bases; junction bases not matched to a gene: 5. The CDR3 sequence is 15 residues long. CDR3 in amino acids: CASSADRGGNEKLFF. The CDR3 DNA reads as TGTGCCAGCAGTGCCGACAGGGGCGGTAATGAAAAACTGTTTTTT. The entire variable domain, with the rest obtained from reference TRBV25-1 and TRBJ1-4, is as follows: EADIYQTPRYLVIGTGKKITLECSQTMGHDKMYWYQQDPGMELHLIHYSYGVNSTEKGDLSSESTVSRIRTEHFPLTLESARPSHTSQYLCASSADRGGNEKLFFGSGTQLSVL.

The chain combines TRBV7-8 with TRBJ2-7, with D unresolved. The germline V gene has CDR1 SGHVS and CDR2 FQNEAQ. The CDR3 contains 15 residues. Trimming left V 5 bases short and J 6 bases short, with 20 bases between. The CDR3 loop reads CASSLPGNGVFEQYV. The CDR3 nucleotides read TGTGCCAGCAGCCTCCCAGGCAATGGAGTATTCGAGCAGTACGTC.

The CDR3 sequence: CASSEDGLVLNEQFF. Here the CDR3 DNA reads TGTGCCAGCAGTGAAGACGGCCTAGTCCTCAATGAGCAGTTCTTC. The chain joins TRBV2 to TRBJ2-1, with unresolved D. The CDR3 is 15 amino acids. Per germline, CDR1 SNHLY and CDR2 FYNNEI. V was clipped by 1 base and J by 6 bases, with 13 bases between them.

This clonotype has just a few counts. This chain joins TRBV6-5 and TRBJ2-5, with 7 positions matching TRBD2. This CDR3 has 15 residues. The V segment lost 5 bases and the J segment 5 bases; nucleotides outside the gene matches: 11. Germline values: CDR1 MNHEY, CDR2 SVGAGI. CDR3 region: CASSLTHGGGETQYF. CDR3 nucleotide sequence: TGTGCCAGCAGTCTGACTCATGGGGGGGGGGAGACCCAGTACTTC.

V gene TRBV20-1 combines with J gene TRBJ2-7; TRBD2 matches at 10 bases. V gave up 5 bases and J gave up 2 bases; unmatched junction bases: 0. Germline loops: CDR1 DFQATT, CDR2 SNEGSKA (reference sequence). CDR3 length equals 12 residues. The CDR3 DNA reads TGCAGTGCTGGGACTAGCGCCTACGAGCAGTACTTC. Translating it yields CSAGTSAYEQYF.

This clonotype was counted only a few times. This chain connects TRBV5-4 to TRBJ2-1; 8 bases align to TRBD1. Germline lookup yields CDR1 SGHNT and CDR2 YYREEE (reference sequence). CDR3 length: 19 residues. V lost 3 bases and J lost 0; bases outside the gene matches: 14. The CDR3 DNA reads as TGTGCCAGCAGCTACCCCGGACAGGGAGCCCACTCCTCCTACAATGAGCAGTTCTTC. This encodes CASSYPGQGAHSSYNEQFF.

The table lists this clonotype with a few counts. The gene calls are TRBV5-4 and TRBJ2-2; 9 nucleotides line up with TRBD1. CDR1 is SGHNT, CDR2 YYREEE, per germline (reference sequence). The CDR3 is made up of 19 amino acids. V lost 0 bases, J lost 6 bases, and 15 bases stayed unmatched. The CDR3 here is CASSLGVWGQGFSAGELFF. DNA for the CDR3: TGTGCCAGCAGCTTGGGGGTTTGGGGACAGGGATTTAGCGCCGGGGAGCTGTTTTTT. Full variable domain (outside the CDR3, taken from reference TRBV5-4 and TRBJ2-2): ETGVTQSPTHLIKTRGQQVTLRCSSQSGHNTVSWYQQALGQGPQFIFQYYREEENGRGNFPPRFSGLQFPNYSSELNVNALELDDSALYLCASSLGVWGQGFSAGELFFGEGSRLTVL.

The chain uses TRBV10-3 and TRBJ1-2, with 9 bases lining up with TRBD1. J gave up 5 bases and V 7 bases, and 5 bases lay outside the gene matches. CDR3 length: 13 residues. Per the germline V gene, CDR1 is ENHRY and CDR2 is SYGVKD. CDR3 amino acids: CAITGTGLYGYTF. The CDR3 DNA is TGTGCCATCACCGGGACAGGGCTTTATGGCTACACCTTC.

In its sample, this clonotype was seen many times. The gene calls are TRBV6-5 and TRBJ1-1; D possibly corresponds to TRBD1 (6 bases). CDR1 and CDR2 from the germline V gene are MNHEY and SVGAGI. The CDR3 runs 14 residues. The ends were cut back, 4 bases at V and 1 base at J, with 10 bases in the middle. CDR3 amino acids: CASSSRGGNTEAFF. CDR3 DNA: TGTGCCAGCAGTTCGAGGGGGGGGAACACTGAAGCTTTCTTT.

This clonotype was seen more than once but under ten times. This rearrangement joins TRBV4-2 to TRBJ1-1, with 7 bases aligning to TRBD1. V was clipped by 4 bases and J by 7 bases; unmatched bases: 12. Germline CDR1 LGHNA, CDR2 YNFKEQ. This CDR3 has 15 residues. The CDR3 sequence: CASSRKTGISGEAFF. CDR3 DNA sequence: TGTGCCAGCAGCCGAAAGACAGGGATTTCTGGTGAAGCTTTCTTT.

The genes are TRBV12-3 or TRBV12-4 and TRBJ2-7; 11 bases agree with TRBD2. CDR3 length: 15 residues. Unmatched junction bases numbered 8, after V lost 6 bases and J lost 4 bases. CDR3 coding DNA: TGTGCCAGCAGCCCTATAGCGGGGGGGCATTACGAGCAGTACTTC. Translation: CASSPIAGGHYEQYF.